Ten or more counts support the clone carrying this T cell receptor beta chain. Its antigen remains unknown. The data originate from a study of T cells in Graves' hyperthyroidism and ophthalmopathy. TCR beta CDR3 regions were amplified from RNA. HTBI primers were the set used in a first-round RT-PCR of the TCR CDR3. MiXCR was run by TCRdb on the multiplex PCR reads, yielding one entry per CDR3 protein. Counted here are some 350,000 distinct CDR3 sequences, roughly 25% occurring once; the ten biggest clones make up around 79%. Study results and caveats: A model using 13 V-J features told ophthalmopathy apart from stable hyperthyroidism.

Stable Graves' hyperthyroidism meant no ophthalmopathy progression within 18 months. V gave up 6 bases and J gave up 4 bases; unmatched junction bases: 7. Germline V lookup: CDR1 MDHEN, CDR2 SYDVKM. The CDR3 totals 14 residues. This sequence joins TRBV28 and TRBJ1-2, with 8 bases identical to TRBD1. Sequenced: blood. The receptor's source is a man aged 45-65 years with Graves' hyperthyroidism. DNA for the CDR3: TGTGCCAGCAGAACCGGACAGGGAAGCTATGGCTACACCTTC. Amino acid sequence: CASRTGQGSYGYTF.